This record concerns one T cell receptor beta chain sequence. CDR1 SGHDT and CDR2 YYEEEE come from the germline V gene. The CDR3 sequence is 16 residues long. Trimming left V 4 bases short and J 0 bases short, with 14 bases between. The data are from a study of OX40 agonist ivuxolimab in advanced cancers. Measured with immunoSEQ multiplex PCR; TCRdb has only the in-frame clones, and not every one. The sample includes about 68,000 clones, roughly 83% seen only once; the top ten take 1.4% to 1.5%. The chain joins TRBV5-6 to TRBJ1-3; no definite D call. Sample: CD4+ or CD8+ T cells sorted from blood, taken in a trial of the OX40 agonist ivuxolimab. The origin of this receptor is an adult with an advanced solid tumor such as melanoma, head and neck, liver or kidney cancer. The CDR3 sequence is CASSLLPGSSGNTIYF. In DNA, the CDR3 is TGTGCCAGCAGCCTATTGCCGGGGAGCTCTGGAAACACCATATATTTT.